This T cell receptor (beta chain) was identified in a study of blood T cell repertoires in COVID-19. Overall study context: COVID-19 samples from acute and convalescent phases originated in the United States, Italy and Spain.

Authors' data handling: Cell counts per sample came from amplifying reference gene primers. TCRdb keeps only in-frame clones here, not all; method: immunoSEQ multiplex PCR. V and J calls and clone size come straight from that table; D and trimming were deduced from the DNA. The repertoire has about 250,000 clones, around 88% of them found once; the top ten carry roughly 6.8%. CDR1 and CDR2 (germline): SGHNT, YENEEA. V gave up 3 bases and J gave up 0 bases; unmatched junction bases: 6. The CDR3 is 17 residues long. The receptor was isolated from a woman in her twenties or thirties with COVID-19, enrolled during active disease. The sequenced sample consisted of peripheral blood. J is TRBJ2-2 and V is TRBV11-3; 8 nucleotides align to TRBD2. CDR3 sequence: CASSFGTRRANTGELFF. In DNA form, the CDR3 reads TGTGCCAGCAGCTTCGGGACTAGACGCGCGAACACCGGGGAGCTGTTTTTT.